The sequence of this TCR beta chain was determined in a study of blood T cell repertoires in COVID-19. Clones were sequenced by immunoSEQ multiplex PCR, and TCRdb holds only the in-frame ones, with some missing. The table has around 300,000 clones, approximately 81% seen once; the top ten hold 2% to 3%. The CDR3 runs 17 residues. Trimming removed 3 bases from V and 3 bases from J, with 18 bases in between. Germline V gene data show CDR1 as DFQATT and CDR2 as SNEGSKA (reference sequence). J is TRBJ1-6 and V is TRBV20-1, with TRBD1 as a possible D gene (5 bases). The clonotype comes from a woman aged 45-65 years who had recovered from COVID-19. Sequenced input: PBMCs or T cells enriched from blood (not recorded which). The CDR3 nucleotides read TGCAGTGCTAGTTCGGGCAGGGATTCTCTCTATAATTCACCCCTCCACTTT. This translates into CSASSGRDSLYNSPLHF.